This TCR beta chain was recovered during a study of regulatory T cells in long-lasting Graves disease. Across the whole study: With positive TSH receptor antibodies and over 5 years of antithyroid drugs, Graves' disease was considered persistent. Study results and caveats: Possibly, too few samples lowered accuracy. Relative to new patients (under 1,000), persistent patients exhibited greater sharing of public clonotypes (over 2,500).

This sample's time point: persistent/refractory GD, antithyroid drugs over 5 years with positive TRAb. The TCR library used RNA extracted from PBMCs. TCR beta libraries were built with iRepertoire HTBI primers and Arm-PCR of CDR3 regions. In the original processing: Identification across samples found approximately 60 TRBV and 15 or so TRBJ segments. TCRdb fed the multiplex PCR reads into MiXCR, producing one record per CDR3 protein. TCRdb, rather than the study authors, made the V and J calls. The data hold 400,000 to 500,000 distinct CDR3 sequences, with about 22% observed a single time. The CDR3 length is 16 residues. V was pared by 1 base and J by 4 bases, with 16 bases between. Germline CDR1 LGHNA, CDR2 YSLEER. Concerning this clonotype itself: Its antigen remains unidentified.

The sequence came from a female donor with Graves disease. The rearrangement joins TRBV4-3 to TRBJ2-5; D possibly corresponds to TRBD1 (6 bases). Sequences were derived from peripheral blood mononuclear cells (PBMCs), sampled when the disease was refractory, from a patient treated with antithyroid drugs. CDR3 amino acids: CASSQARMGAGETQYF. The CDR3 region has the DNA TGCGCCAGCAGCCAAGCTCGAATGGGGGCGGGAGAGACCCAGTACTTC.